This T cell receptor beta chain appears in the sequencing data of a study of shared clonotypes between healthy human individuals. On the study more broadly: Used for every donor were three CD4 naive, three CD4 memory, two CD8 naive and one CD8 memory plate.

CDR1 DFQATT and CDR2 SNEGSKA come from the germline V gene (reference sequence). The CDR3 runs 10 residues. The V gene lost 0 bases and the J gene lost 5 bases, with 2 bases spanning the gap. Investigators spread the genomic DNA of each subset evenly over several immunoSEQ plates. The repertoire was sequenced with immunoSEQ multiplex PCR; TCRdb's copy has only in-frame clones and lacks some. The sample has around 2.5 million clones, 80% to 95% seen once. Within Nashville, Tennessee resided all donors, each a Caucasian adult. Regarding this clone: Its matching antigen is unknown.

Broader study findings: Non-shared clonotypes had lower generation probabilities than those shared by all four donors.

This receptor was taken from a man aged 18 to 30 in good health. Some clones in this sample may be carry-over from other donors' samples. Sequencing was performed on naive CD4+ T cells from PBMCs. Subset here: CD45RA+ positively selected. V gene TRBV20-1 combines with J gene TRBJ2-7; D is unresolved. CDR3: CSAREDEQYF. As DNA, the CDR3 is TGCAGTGCTAGAGAGGACGAGCAGTACTTC.